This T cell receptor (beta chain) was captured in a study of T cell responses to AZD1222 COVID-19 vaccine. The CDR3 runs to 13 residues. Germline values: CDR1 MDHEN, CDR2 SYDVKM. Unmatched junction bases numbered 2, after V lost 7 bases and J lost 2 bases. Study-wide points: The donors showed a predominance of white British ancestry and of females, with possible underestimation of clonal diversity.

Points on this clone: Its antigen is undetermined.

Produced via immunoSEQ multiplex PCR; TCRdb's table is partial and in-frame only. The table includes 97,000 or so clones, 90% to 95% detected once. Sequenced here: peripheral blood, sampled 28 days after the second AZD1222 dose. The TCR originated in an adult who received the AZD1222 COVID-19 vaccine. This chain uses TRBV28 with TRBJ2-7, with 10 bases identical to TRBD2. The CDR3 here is CASKREGTYEQYF. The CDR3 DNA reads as TGTGCCAGCAAGCGGGAGGGAACCTACGAGCAGTACTTC.